This note documents a single T cell receptor (beta chain) sequence. The antigen remains unidentified. V was shortened by 1 base and J by 5 bases, with 6 bases between the two germline ends. This CDR3 has 11 amino acids. The germline V gene has CDR1 DFQATT and CDR2 SNEGSKA (reference sequence). This sample stems from a study of CD8 T cells in ankylosing spondylitis. General study findings and limits: Within matched ankylosing spondylitis synovial fluid, disease-linked clones were reportedly significantly enriched. There was a TCR beta motif, made of several highly homologous variants, that appeared characteristic of ankylosing spondylitis blood.

The authors made TCR beta libraries by quantitative 5'-RACE with molecular barcodes. From the 5' RACE reads, TCRdb called clonotypes with MiXCR, one entry per CDR3 protein. The profile covers a few hundred thousand distinct CDR3 sequences, with approximately 20% appearing a single time and around 17% taken by the ten largest. This chain links TRBV20-1 with TRBJ2-7; possible D gene TRBD2, 5 bases. Sequencing input: blood, either unsorted or a sorted T cell fraction (not recorded which). The TCR sequence derives from a male donor with ankylosing spondylitis. DNA of the CDR3: TGCAGTGCTAGAGGAGGGAACGAGCAGTACTTC. It is translated as CSARGGNEQYF.